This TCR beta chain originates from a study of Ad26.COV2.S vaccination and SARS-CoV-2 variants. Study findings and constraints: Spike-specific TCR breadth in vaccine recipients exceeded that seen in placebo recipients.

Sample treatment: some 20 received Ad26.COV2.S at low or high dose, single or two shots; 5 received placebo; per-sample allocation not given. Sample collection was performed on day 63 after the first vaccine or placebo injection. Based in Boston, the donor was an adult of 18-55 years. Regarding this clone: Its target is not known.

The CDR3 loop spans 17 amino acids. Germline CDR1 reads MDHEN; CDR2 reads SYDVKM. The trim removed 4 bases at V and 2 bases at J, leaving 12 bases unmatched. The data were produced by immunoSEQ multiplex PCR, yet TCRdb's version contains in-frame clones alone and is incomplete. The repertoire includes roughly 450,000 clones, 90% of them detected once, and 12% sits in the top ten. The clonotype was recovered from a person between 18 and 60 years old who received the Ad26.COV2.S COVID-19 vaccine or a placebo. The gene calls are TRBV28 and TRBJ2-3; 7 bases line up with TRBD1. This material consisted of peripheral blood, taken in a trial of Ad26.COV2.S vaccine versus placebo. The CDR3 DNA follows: TGTGCCAGCAGTTCTCAGACAGGGCCATACTACACAGATACGCAGTATTTT. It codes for CASSSQTGPYYTDTQYF. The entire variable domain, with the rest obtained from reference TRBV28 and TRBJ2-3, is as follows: DVKVTQSSRYLVKRTGEKVFLECVQDMDHENMFWYRQDPGLGLRLIYFSYDVKMKEKGDIPEGYSVSREKKERFSLILESASTNQTSMYLCASSSQTGPYYTDTQYFGPGTRLTVL.